This TCR beta chain derives from a study of T cells in Graves' hyperthyroidism and ophthalmopathy. Background on the study: Staff took peripheral blood when the initial diagnosis was made, before any treatment began.

Pregnant or lactating patients were excluded, as were those with uncontrolled infection or other autoimmune disease. For the diagnoses, clinical symptoms, serum thyroxine and TRAb, thyroid ultrasound and orbital computed tomography were used. Authors of the study amplified TCR beta CDR3 regions from RNA transcripts. The primer set for the first-round RT-PCR of the TCR CDR3 was HTBI. MiXCR was run by TCRdb on the multiplex PCR reads, yielding one entry per CDR3 protein. The sample includes around 190,000 distinct CDR3 sequences, around a sixth of them seen just once. This clonotype was seen many times. Sample: blood. This TCR was recovered from a woman aged 50 to 65 with Graves' hyperthyroidism.

The CDR3 loop is CSASYPRDRNNEQFF. CDR3 DNA: TGCAGTGCTAGCTACCCCCGGGACAGGAACAATGAGCAGTTCTTC. The chain has TRBV20-1 and TRBJ2-1, with TRBD1 matching over 8 bases. With V trimmed by 3 bases and J by 5 bases, 9 bases remained unmatched. The CDR3 is 15 amino acids. CDR1 DFQATT and CDR2 SNEGSKA come from the germline V gene (reference sequence).